This T cell receptor beta chain came from a study of CD4 T cells in relation to SARS-CoV-2 and coronaviruses (dated by TCRdb to the early 2020s). Looking at the study overall: In the ViraFEST assay, PBMCs were cultured with antigen for about 9 days, after which TCR beta CDR3s were sequenced to identify clonal expansions specific to the antigen. Using patient-derived lymphoblastoid cell lines, the shared crossreactive spike epitopes were mapped to their HLA restriction. At the level of individual TCR clonotypes, the study evaluated whether memory CD4+ T cells crossreact between the spike proteins of SARS-CoV-2 and those of common cold coronaviruses. Expansion assays from other donors in the study were sequenced with a different, Illumina-based TCR-beta assay. An HIV-1 Nef peptide pool or a culture without peptide was used as the negative reference condition. The Adaptive Biotechnologies TCR-sequencing kit was used for samples from a few pre-COVID donors and for the naive versus memory experiments, whereas the other data were Illumina-based.

The CDR3 has 15 amino acids, counting the end cysteine and phenylalanine. Of all the DNA, just the CDR3 is kept, 45 bases in frame from base 1. Between the V and J ends, shortened by 5 bases and 4 bases respectively, the junction contains 15 bases. CDR1 is given as SGHNT and CDR2 as YENEEA, both from the germline V gene. The study at large found these results: Because the crossreactivity analysis focused on spike protein, crossreactivity against other viral proteins was not assessed. Pre-pandemic and post-infection samples were not both contributed by any donor, so tracing of the source of pre-existing responses was limited. In 65% to 70% of donors, memory CD4+ clonotypes turned up that crossrecognized SARS-CoV-2 and at least one common cold coronavirus spike. Crossreactive clones showed significantly weaker SARS-CoV-2-driven expansion than monoreactive clones, consistent with antigenic imprinting. The study was limited by small numbers of patients and tested TCRs.

CD4+ T cells from unexposed donors were collected before the COVID-19 pandemic (2011-2018). After more than 9 days of culture, CD4+ T cells were isolated with the EasySep CD4+ T cell isolation kit. As cell number allowed, CD4+ T cells from unexposed donors were tested for reactivity to SARS-CoV-2 S and N and to four common cold coronavirus spike pools. Each well held 2 million to 2.5 million PBMCs cultured in IMDM containing around 5% human AB serum and approximately 9.3 IU/ml IL-2. Half of the culture medium was replaced with fresh IL-2-containing medium on days 3 and 7. In general, triplicate replicate wells were used for every peptide culture condition. Leukapheresis product for the unexposed donors was bought commercially. Ficoll-Paque PLUS gradient centrifugation was used to isolate PBMCs from leukapheresis product or whole blood. PBMCs were either used fresh in the expansion assay or cryopreserved at -140 degrees C. The QIAamp Micro DNA Kit was used to extract genomic DNA from the CD4+ T cells.

Notes on this clone: Its cognate antigen has yet to be identified. The record has no base qualities; no much larger clone is one base away.

Library creation used the immunoSEQ multiplex PCR assay. Per the original workflow: During preprocessing, nonproductive sequences were removed, along with CDR3s that did not begin with C, did not end with F or W, or were shorter than 7 amino acids. Antigen-specific clonotypes were called with the MANAFEST web app on the basis of expansion relative to the reference and to other culture wells. To be counted as positive, a clone had to show significant expansion compared with the reference culture, at an FDR below 0.05, in 2 of 3 replicate wells. Positive clones also required significant expansion versus all other tandem wells and an odds ratio above 5. After three terminal residues were trimmed from each end, CDR3 homology was quantified as pairwise Levenshtein distance using the stringdist R package. Here the immuneACCESS table is served through TCRdb, limited to in-frame sequences with V and J called. Missing clones are a known gap in these copies; in checked studies unresolved V genes cover under half, and the rest lacks a known reason. For V, J and clone size, that table is used; D and trimming come from the DNA. The sample records about 30,000 clones, approximately 75% of which are singletons. The ten largest clones take up over 9% of the sample.

The sequenced sample was CD4+ T cells from PBMCs, cultured in vitro. In this chain, TRBV11-3 is recombined with TRBJ2-1, with the D call perhaps TRBD1 or TRBD2, each one matching 5 bases. This TCR was recovered from a human donor in good health. The CDR3 protein: CASSRDQSPYNEQFF. The nucleotides read TGTGCCAGCAGCCGGGACCAAAGCCCTTACAATGAGCAGTTCTTC. With the rest looked up from the reference TRBV11-3 and TRBJ2-1 genes rather than sequenced, the full variable domain is EAGVVQSPRYKIIEKKQPVAFWCNPISGHNTLYWYLQNLGQGPELLIRYENEEAVDDSQLPKDRFSAERLKGVDSTLKIQPAELGDSAVYLCASSRDQSPYNEQFFGPGTRLTVL.